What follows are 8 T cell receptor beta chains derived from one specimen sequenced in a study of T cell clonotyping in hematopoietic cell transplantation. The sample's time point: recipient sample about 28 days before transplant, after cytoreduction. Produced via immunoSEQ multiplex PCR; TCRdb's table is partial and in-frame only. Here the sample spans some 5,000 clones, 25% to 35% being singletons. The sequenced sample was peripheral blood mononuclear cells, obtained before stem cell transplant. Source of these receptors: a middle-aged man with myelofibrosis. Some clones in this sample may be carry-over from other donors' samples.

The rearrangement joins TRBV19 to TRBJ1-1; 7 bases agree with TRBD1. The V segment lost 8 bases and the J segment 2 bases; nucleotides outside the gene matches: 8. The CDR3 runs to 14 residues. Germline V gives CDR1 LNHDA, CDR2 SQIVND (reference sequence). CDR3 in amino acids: CASLRGNLNTEAFF. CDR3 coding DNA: TGTGCCAGTCTCAGGGGGAATTTAAACACTGAAGCTTTCTTT.

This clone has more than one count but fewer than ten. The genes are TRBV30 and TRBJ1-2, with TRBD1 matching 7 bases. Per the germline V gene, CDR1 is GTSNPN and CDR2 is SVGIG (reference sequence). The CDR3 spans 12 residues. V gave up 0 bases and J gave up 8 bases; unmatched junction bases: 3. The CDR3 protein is CAWSVPGGGYTF. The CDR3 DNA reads TGTGCCTGGAGTGTGCCAGGGGGAGGCTACACCTTC.

In DNA, the CDR3 is TGTGCCAGCAGAGGGGGGAGCAATCAGCCCCAGCATTTT. Amino acids: CASRGGSNQPQHF. The chain recombines TRBV6-5 with TRBJ1-5, with TRBD1 as a possible D gene (6 bases). CDR1 is MNHEY, CDR2 SVGAGI, per germline. Trimming removed 6 bases from V and 1 base from J, with 7 bases in between. The CDR3 sequence is 13 residues long.

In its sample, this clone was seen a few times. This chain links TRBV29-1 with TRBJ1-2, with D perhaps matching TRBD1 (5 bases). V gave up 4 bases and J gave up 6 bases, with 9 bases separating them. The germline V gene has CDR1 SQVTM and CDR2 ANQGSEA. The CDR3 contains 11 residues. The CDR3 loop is CSVVSGNGYTF. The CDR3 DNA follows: TGCAGCGTTGTGTCAGGGAATGGCTACACCTTC.

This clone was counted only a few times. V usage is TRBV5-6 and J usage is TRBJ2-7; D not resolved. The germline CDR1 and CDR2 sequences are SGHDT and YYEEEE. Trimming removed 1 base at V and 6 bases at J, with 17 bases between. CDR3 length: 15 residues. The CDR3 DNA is TGTGCCAGCAGCTTGTTTGTGACCGTAGGCGGCGAGCAGTACTTC. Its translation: CASSLFVTVGGEQYF.

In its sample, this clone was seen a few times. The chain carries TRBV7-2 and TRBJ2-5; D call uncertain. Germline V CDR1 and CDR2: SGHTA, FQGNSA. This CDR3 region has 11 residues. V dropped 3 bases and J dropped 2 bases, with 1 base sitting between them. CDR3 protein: CASSLQETQYF. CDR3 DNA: TGTGCCAGCAGCTTGCAAGAGACCCAGTACTTC. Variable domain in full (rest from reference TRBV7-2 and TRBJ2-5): GAGVSQSPSNKVTEKGKDVELRCDPISGHTALYWYRQSLGQGLEFLIYFQGNSAPDKSGLPSDRFSAERTGGSVSTLTIQRTQQEDSAVYLCASSLQETQYFGPGTRLLVL.

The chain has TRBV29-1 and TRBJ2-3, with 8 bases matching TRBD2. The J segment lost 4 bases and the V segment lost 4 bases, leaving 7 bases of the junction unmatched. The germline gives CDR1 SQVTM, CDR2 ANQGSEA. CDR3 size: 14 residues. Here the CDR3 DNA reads TGCAGCGTTGGTGGAGCGGGGGTTTCAGATACGCAGTATTTT. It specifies CSVGGAGVSDTQYF.

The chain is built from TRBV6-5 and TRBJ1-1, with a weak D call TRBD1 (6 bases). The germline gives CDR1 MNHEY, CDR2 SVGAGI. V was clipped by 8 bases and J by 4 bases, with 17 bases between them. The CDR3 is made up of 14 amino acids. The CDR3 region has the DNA TGTGCCAGCTCCCCCAGGGGCCTAATCACTGAAGCTTTCTTT. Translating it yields CASSPRGLITEAFF.